Listed below are T cell receptor beta chains from one sample, sequenced in a study of neurological immune-mediated disorders. Via MiXCR, TCRdb re-called the 5' RACE reads, giving one row per CDR3 protein. Of roughly 31,000 distinct CDR3 sequences detected, approximately 22% appear once; the ten largest clones hold 25% to 30%. The material sequenced was CD4+ T cells from blood. Source of these receptors: a man aged 50 to 59 with HTLV-1-associated myelopathy (HAM/TSP). Each CDR3 is given with its conserved first and last residue. D genes are given only for firm matches. Some rows have no size entry. The others give once, few or many, or a class for an expanded clone.

j_call v_call clone_size d_call cdr3_aa cdr3_nt
TRBJ1-2 TRBV29-1 many . CSVEEAGRAYGYTF TGCAGCGTTGAGGAGGCAGGCAGGGCCTATGGCTACACCTTC
TRBJ1-2 TRBV20-1 many . CSARVGGGYAYTF TGCAGTGCTAGAGTAGGTGGGGGGTACGCCTACACCTTC
TRBJ2-5 TRBV20-1 many TRBD1 CSARRTGKVLETQYF TGCAGTGCTCGAAGGACAGGGAAGGTATTGGAGACCCAGTACTTC
TRBJ2-3 TRBV6-6 . TRBD1 CASTVTGGEGTQYF TGTGCCAGCACCGTGACAGGGGGCGAGGGTACGCAGTATTTT
TRBJ1-2 TRBV3-1 . . CASSQGGIYGYTF TGTGCCAGCAGCCAGGGGGGTATCTATGGCTACACCTTC
TRBJ1-2 TRBV20-1 many TRBD1 CSAVGQNYGYTF TGCAGTGCCGTGGGACAGAACTATGGCTACACCTTC
TRBJ1-5 TRBV5-1 . . CASSHTGLDNQHQHF TGCGCCAGCAGCCATACTGGGCTAGACAATCAGCACCAGCATTTT
TRBJ1-2 TRBV18 many . CASSPPLGQGLSGYTF TGTGCCAGCTCACCACCCCTAGGGCAGGGGCTGTCCGGCTACACCTTC
TRBJ2-7 TRBV20-1 many TRBD2 CSAIGTSGRSSFEQYF TGCAGTGCCATAGGGACTAGCGGGAGAAGCTCCTTCGAGCAGTACTTC
TRBJ1-2 TRBV7-3 many . CASSALTGRDGYTF TGTGCCAGCAGCGCGTTAACAGGGAGGGATGGCTACACCTTC
TRBJ1-2 TRBV3-1 many TRBD1 CASSPDRPYGYTF TGTGCCAGCAGCCCGGACAGGCCCTATGGCTACACCTTC
TRBJ1-5 TRBV15 many TRBD1 CATSRDGQGDNQPQHF TGTGCCACCAGCAGAGATGGGCAGGGGGACAATCAGCCCCAGCATTTT
TRBJ2-1 TRBV15 . . CATSRSTTGTRQFF TGTGCCACCAGCAGATCCACCACCGGGACTCGGCAGTTCTTC
TRBJ2-5 TRBV7-3 . . CASSLIRENQETQYF TGTGCCAGCAGCTTAATCCGGGAAAACCAAGAGACCCAGTACTTC
TRBJ2-7 TRBV9 many . CASSVDPDSDYEQYF TGTGCCAGCAGCGTAGACCCGGACAGTGACTACGAGCAGTACTTC
TRBJ2-1 TRBV6-2/TRBV6-3 . TRBD2 CDSSNERGESNEQFF TGTGACAGCAGTAATGAGCGGGGGGAGAGCAATGAGCAGTTCTTC
TRBJ2-1 TRBV7-8 . TRBD1 CASSLGGTGTYNEQFF TGTGCCAGCAGCTTAGGCGGGACAGGGACCTACAATGAGCAGTTCTTC
TRBJ2-5 TRBV7-6 many TRBD2 CASSPSAASGEETQYF TGTGCCAGCAGCCCCTCAGCGGCTAGCGGGGAAGAGACCCAGTACTTC
TRBJ2-1 TRBV5-1 many . CASSLVAGSSYNEQFF TGCGCCAGCAGCTTGGTGGCAGGGAGCTCCTACAATGAGCAGTTCTTC
TRBJ2-3 TRBV3-1 many TRBD1 CASSQAGTGSDTQYF TGTGCCAGCAGCCAAGCCGGGACAGGGTCAGATACGCAGTATTTT
TRBJ2-7 TRBV12-3/TRBV12-4 many TRBD2 CASSGSGAGGPITYEQYF TGTGCCAGCAGTGGGAGTGGTGCGGGAGGGCCTATCACCTACGAGCAGTACTTC
TRBJ2-7 TRBV10-3 many TRBD2 CAIAQRDGSEQYF TGTGCCATCGCCCAGCGGGATGGGAGCGAGCAGTACTTC
TRBJ2-3 TRBV15 . TRBD1 CATSREAGTGADTQYF TGTGCCACCAGCAGAGAGGCCGGGACAGGGGCCGATACGCAGTATTTT
TRBJ1-1 TRBV2 many TRBD1 CASSRDRLANTEAFF TGTGCCAGCAGTCGGGACAGACTCGCGAACACTGAAGCTTTCTTT
TRBJ1-6 TRBV5-1 many . CASSFGAGGNSPLHF TGCGCCAGCAGCTTTGGGGCCGGGGGTAATTCACCCCTCCACTTT
TRBJ2-7 TRBV12-3/TRBV12-4 many . CASSDGGAYEQYF TGTGCCAGCAGTGACGGTGGGGCCTACGAGCAGTACTTC
TRBJ1-4 TRBV18 . . CASSGRGNEKLFF TGTGCCAGCTCGGGGCGCGGGAATGAAAAACTGTTTTTT
TRBJ2-7 TRBV20-1 many TRBD2 CSAGGTSGIPGVQYF TGCAGTGCTGGCGGGACTAGCGGGATTCCGGGCGTGCAGTACTTC
TRBJ1-1 TRBV5-1 few . CASSFRDGNTEAFF TGCGCCAGCAGCTTCCGGGACGGGAACACTGAAGCTTTCTTT
TRBJ1-1 TRBV3-1 . TRBD1 CASTSQGGGNTEAFF TGTGCCAGCACCTCACAGGGGGGAGGAAACACTGAAGCTTTCTTT
TRBJ2-1 TRBV5-6 medium-sized TRBD2 CASSLRRTSVDEQFF TGTGCCAGCAGCCTTAGACGGACTAGCGTGGATGAGCAGTTCTTC
TRBJ2-1 TRBV20-1 many . CSAQGLGNEQFF TGCAGTGCTCAGGGGCTAGGCAATGAGCAGTTCTTC
TRBJ1-1 TRBV12-3/TRBV12-4 many TRBD1 CASSPTGGASEAFF TGTGCCAGCAGCCCCACAGGGGGAGCTTCTGAAGCTTTCTTT
TRBJ1-1 TRBV5-1 many TRBD1 CASSSHGTDTSEAFF TGCGCCAGCAGCTCTCACGGGACAGACACCTCTGAAGCTTTCTTT
TRBJ1-5 TRBV5-5 many TRBD1 CASSLGTGVFQPQHF TGTGCCAGCAGCTTGGGGACAGGGGTGTTTCAGCCCCAGCATTTT
TRBJ2-3 TRBV5-1 . . CASSFYICSARVSGVGTDTQYF .
TRBJ2-3 TRBV2 many . CASSEALRGNTQYF TGTGCCAGCAGTGAAGCGCTTCGAGGGAATACGCAGTATTTT
TRBJ1-1 TRBV20-1 few . CSARWEARVGVNTEAFF TGCAGTGCTAGGTGGGAGGCCAGGGTCGGAGTGAACACTGAAGCTTTCTTT
TRBJ2-5 TRBV19 many TRBD1 CASRFTGGPETQYF TGTGCCAGTAGGTTCACAGGGGGCCCAGAGACCCAGTACTTC
TRBJ1-2 TRBV7-2 large . CASSLGTYRDHYGYTF TGTGCCAGCAGCTTAGGGACTTACAGGGATCACTATGGCTACACCTTC
TRBJ2-7 TRBV24-1 . TRBD1 CATSDSQGGAHEQYF TGTGCCACCAGTGACAGCCAAGGGGGCGCCCACGAGCAGTACTTC
TRBJ1-5 TRBV6-5 many TRBD1 CASSYSRQGANQPQHF TGTGCCAGCAGTTACTCGAGACAGGGGGCGAATCAGCCCCAGCATTTT
TRBJ1-1 TRBV27 many . CASSLRQGRNTEAFF TGTGCCAGCAGTTTAAGGCAGGGCCGGAACACTGAAGCTTTCTTT
TRBJ2-1 TRBV21-1 many . CATPDVSSNEQFF TGTGCCACTCCCGATGTTTCGTCCAATGAGCAGTTCTTC
TRBJ1-5 TRBV15 many TRBD1 CATSRDLGQTNQPQHF TGTGCCACCAGCAGAGATTTGGGACAGACTAATCAGCCCCAGCATTTT
TRBJ2-1 TRBV27 many TRBD2 CASSSPGLAVFSSYNEQFF TGTGCCAGCAGTTCGCCGGGACTAGCGGTCTTTAGCTCCTACAATGAGCAGTTCTTC
TRBJ1-5 TRBV5-1 many . CASSPDSGNQPQHF TGCGCCAGCAGTCCAGACAGTGGCAATCAGCCCCAGCATTTT
TRBJ1-6 TRBV20-1 many TRBD1 CSASFSGTGSSPLHF TGCAGTGCTAGCTTTTCCGGGACAGGGAGTTCACCCCTCCACTTT